Below, 32 T cell receptor beta chains from the same sample are listed, as sequenced in a study of monozygotic twins with inflammatory bowel disease. From its re-call of the 5' RACE reads, TCRdb lists each CDR3 protein once, without DNA. This sample's table reports 300,000 to 450,000 distinct CDR3 sequences. Material for sequencing was blood. These receptors originate from a human donor with ulcerative colitis or Crohn's disease, or a healthy co-twin of an affected twin (not recorded which).

The chain has TRBV6-5 and TRBJ2-1; with no DNA, the TCRdb D assignment of TRBD1 cannot be verified. There are 13 residues in the CDR3. Germline assignment: CDR1 MNHEY and CDR2 SVGAGI. The CDR3 sequence is CASSPRQAYQQFF.

The rearrangement links TRBV5-6 to TRBJ2-1; TCRdb's D call, TRBD1, is unchecked because there is no DNA. Germline V gene lookup returns CDR1 SGHDT and CDR2 YYEEEE. There are 13 residues in the CDR3. CDR3 residues: CASSLGRPDRQFF.

The V call is TRBV5-1, the J call TRBJ2-3; TCRdb reports TRBD2, a call that lacks DNA to check it against. This CDR3 spans 17 amino acids. Per the germline V gene, CDR1 is SGHRS and CDR2 is YFSETQ. The CDR3 sequence: CASSLQGLAGFADTQYF.

The J gene is TRBJ2-7, the V gene TRBV5-1. This CDR3 region has 14 residues. Germline V CDR1 and CDR2: SGHRS, YFSETQ. This chain's CDR3 is CASSLRPQDYEQYF.

The genes are TRBV4-3 and TRBJ2-3; the D call of TRBD1 rests on TCRdb alone, since no DNA is present to check it. The CDR3 sequence is 16 residues long. Germline lookup yields CDR1 LGHNA and CDR2 YSLEER. This CDR3 reads CASSHLVVGTGDTQYF.

This chain connects TRBV4-1 to TRBJ1-5; TCRdb reports TRBD1, a call that lacks DNA to check it against. Germline CDR1 and CDR2: MGHRA and YSYEKL. CDR3 size: 15 residues. The CDR3 here is CASSQEPGDIRPQHF.

The V call is TRBV25-1, the J call TRBJ2-1; checking the TCRdb D call of TRBD2 is not possible without DNA. Germline V CDR1 and CDR2: MGHDK, SYGVNS. This CDR3 contains 16 residues. The CDR3 here is CASSDPPGTPVEGQFF.

The V and J genes are TRBV20-1 and TRBJ2-1; TCRdb reports TRBD1, a call that lacks DNA to check it against. CDR3 length equals 13 residues. Germline CDR1 and CDR2: DFQATT and SNEGSKA (reference sequence). CDR3 amino acids: CSASNPGRNEQFF.

The chain couples TRBV4-1 to TRBJ1-5. The CDR3 spans 16 residues. The germline V gene encodes CDR1 MGHRA and CDR2 YSYEKL. The CDR3 reads CASSQDSLNSNQPQHF.

The chain uses TRBV19 and TRBJ2-4; TCRdb outputs TRBD1, but without DNA this stays unchecked. Germline CDR1 LNHDA, CDR2 SQIVND (reference sequence). This CDR3 is 18 amino acids long. CDR3 amino acids: CASSTTGFPIPAKNIQYF.

The chain combines TRBV9 with TRBJ2-3. The CDR3 extends over 14 amino acids. Germline-derived CDR1 and CDR2 are SGDLS and YYNGEE. This chain's CDR3 is CASSVGTSTDTQYF.

The V call is TRBV27, the J call TRBJ2-5; the D gene TCRdb calls, TRBD1, cannot be checked with no DNA. This CDR3 has 13 residues. From germline, CDR1 is MNHEY and CDR2 SMNVEV (reference sequence). The CDR3 sequence: CASSRGGSETQYF.

The rearrangement joins TRBV3-1 to TRBJ1-3. This CDR3 comprises 15 residues. Germline CDR1 is LGHDT and CDR2 is YNNKEL (reference sequence). The CDR3: CASSQGRGLGNTIYF.

The chain joins TRBV5-1 to TRBJ2-7; the TCRdb call, TRBD1, lacks DNA for checking. The CDR3 is 18 residues long. Germline CDR1 reads SGHRS; CDR2 reads YFSETQ. The CDR3 protein is CASSDSSNYGTGSHEQYF.

J is TRBJ2-2 and V is TRBV4-1; TCRdb outputs TRBD1, but without DNA this stays unchecked. The CDR3 extends over 17 amino acids. Germline V gene sequence: CDR1 MGHRA, CDR2 YSYEKL. The CDR3 is CASSLIWTGANTGELFF.

CDR3 sequence reads: CATSISRVRETQYF. The chain employs TRBV15 and TRBJ2-5; with no DNA, the TCRdb D assignment of TRBD1 cannot be verified. This CDR3 contains 14 residues. Germline CDR1 reads LNHNV; CDR2 reads YYDKDF (reference sequence).

This chain links TRBV12-3 or TRBV12-4 with TRBJ1-1; TCRdb's D call of TRBD1 is untestable without DNA. The CDR3 contains 13 residues. CDR3: CASGFGQGTEAFF.

This sequence joins TRBV7-2 and TRBJ2-1; the D gene TCRdb calls, TRBD1, cannot be checked with no DNA. There are 13 residues in the CDR3. CDR1 and CDR2 (germline): SGHTA, FQGNSA. This CDR3 reads CASSFDSANEQFF.

The chain joins TRBV2 to TRBJ1-4; there is no DNA to check the TCRdb D call of TRBD1. Germline values: CDR1 SNHLY, CDR2 FYNNEI. The CDR3 spans 15 residues. This CDR3 reads CASIRSGSTNEKLFF.

The chain joins TRBV3-1 to TRBJ2-7; no DNA is available, so the TRBD1 call from TCRdb remains unchecked. Germline CDR1 and CDR2: LGHDT and YNNKEL (reference sequence). The CDR3 has 16 amino acids. The CDR3 loop reads CASSQGAGGFIYEQYF.

This chain links TRBV5-1 with TRBJ2-3; TCRdb returns TRBD1, unconfirmable since there is no DNA. CDR1 SGHRS and CDR2 YFSETQ come from the germline V gene. The CDR3 spans 15 residues. CDR3 in amino acids: CASSDPGLAADTQYF. The entire variable domain, with the rest obtained from reference TRBV5-1 and TRBJ2-3, is as follows: KAGVTQTPRYLIKTRGQQVTLSCSPISGHRSVSWYQQTPGQGLQFLFEYFSETQRNKGNFPGRFSGRQFSNSRSEMNVSTLELGDSALYLCASSDPGLAADTQYFGPGTRLTVL.

This clonotype is deemed medium-sized by its frequency. The gene calls are TRBV6-1 and TRBJ2-2; the D call of TRBD1 rests on TCRdb alone, since no DNA is present to check it. CDR1 MNHNS and CDR2 SASEGT come from the germline V gene. The length of the CDR3 is 16 residues. This CDR3 reads CASRDGQSMNTGELFF.

V and J are TRBV28 and TRBJ1-5; TCRdb's D call, TRBD1, is unchecked because there is no DNA. This CDR3 spans 15 amino acids. Germline V CDR1 and CDR2: MDHEN, SYDVKM. CDR3 protein: CACSFTGGSNQPQHF.

The chain has TRBV2 and TRBJ2-1; with no DNA, the TCRdb D assignment of TRBD1 cannot be verified. The CDR3 extends over 14 amino acids. The germline CDR1 and CDR2 sequences are SNHLY and FYNNEI. CDR3 protein: CASRIRQGAIEQFF.

The chain joins TRBV4-2 to TRBJ1-4; TCRdb's assignment of TRBD1 cannot be checked, as there is no DNA. The CDR3 totals 16 residues. The germline gives CDR1 LGHNA, CDR2 YNFKEQ. Here the CDR3 reads CASSHSGQAFNEKLFF.

This chain uses TRBV29-1 with TRBJ2-6. The CDR3 spans 13 residues. The V gene's germline CDR1 is SQVTM and CDR2 ANQGSEA. This CDR3 reads CPSENSGANVLTF.

This chain uses TRBV7-7 with TRBJ2-2; absent DNA, TCRdb's TRBD1 call cannot be checked. Germline V gene data show CDR1 as SSHAT and CDR2 as FNYEAQ (reference sequence). This CDR3 region has 16 residues. This CDR3 reads CASSLAWPGITGELFF.

This CDR3 is CASSEGIRSLVEPQHF. The J gene is TRBJ1-5, the V gene TRBV6-1; TCRdb returns TRBD1, unconfirmable since there is no DNA. Germline loops: CDR1 MNHNS, CDR2 SASEGT. CDR3 length: 16 amino acids.

The chain joins TRBV9 to TRBJ2-2. This CDR3 comprises 13 residues. CDR1 and CDR2 (germline): SGDLS, YYNGEE. The CDR3 sequence: CASSLGWTGELFF.

The chain recombines TRBV12-3 or TRBV12-4 with TRBJ2-2; as DNA is missing, the TRBD2 call by TCRdb cannot be tested. The CDR3 extends over 17 amino acids. The CDR3 loop is CASSFRGLALGSGELFF.

V and J are TRBV29-1 and TRBJ2-5; no DNA is available, so the TRBD2 call from TCRdb remains unchecked. The CDR3 is 12 residues long. Germline CDR1 SQVTM, CDR2 ANQGSEA. This CDR3 reads CSVGEGEETQYF.

The rearrangement links TRBV18 to TRBJ2-5; TCRdb's D call, TRBD2, is unchecked because there is no DNA. Germline V gene sequence: CDR1 KGHSH, CDR2 LQKENI. The CDR3 totals 15 residues. The CDR3: CASSPLPGLTGTQYF.